These 32 T cell receptor beta chains were all obtained from the same sample, sequenced in a study of neurological immune-mediated disorders. From the 5' RACE reads, TCRdb called clonotypes with MiXCR, one entry per CDR3 protein. The sample has tens of thousands of distinct CDR3 sequences; about 3.5% are singletons. The sequenced sample was PBMCs. These receptors all stem from a woman aged 45-60 years with multiple sclerosis.

This clonotype was seen at least ten times. V and J are TRBV9 and TRBJ1-3; D gene uncertain. The CDR3 has 15 residues. The germline gives CDR1 SGDLS, CDR2 YYNGEE. Deletions cut 0 bases from V and 2 bases from J, with 9 bases between. As DNA, the CDR3 is TGTGCCAGCAGCGTAGACGGTCGCCCTGGAAACACCATATATTTT. It yields the protein CASSVDGRPGNTIYF. The whole variable domain, remainder taken from reference TRBV9 and TRBJ1-3, is DSGVTQTPKHLITATGQRVTLRCSPRSGDLSVYWYQQSLDQGLQFLIQYYNGEERAKGNILERFSAQQFPDLHSELNLSSLELGDSALYFCASSVDGRPGNTIYFGEGSWLTVV.

This clonotype was found a few times. A much larger clone sits a single nucleotide away, making a read error possible. V usage is TRBV5-1 and J usage is TRBJ1-1; TRBD1 might be the D (6 bases). Trimming took 3 bases from V and 1 from J, leaving 10 bases between them. The CDR3 sequence is 14 residues long. The V gene's germline CDR1 is SGHRS and CDR2 YFSETQ. CDR3 nucleotide sequence: TGCGCCAGCAGCTGGGGGACAAAGAACACTGAAGCTTTCTTT. Translation gives CASSWGTKNTEAFF.

This clonotype was found many times. The rearrangement links TRBV3-1 to TRBJ2-3; 14 nucleotides line up with TRBD2. V was pared by 4 bases and J by 5 bases, with 5 bases of the junction left unmatched. The CDR3 consists of 16 residues. Germline V gene lookup returns CDR1 LGHDT and CDR2 YNNKEL (reference sequence). In DNA form, the CDR3 reads TGTGCCAGCAGCCCCTCCGGGACTAGCGGGAGAGATACGCAGTATTTT. Translation gives CASSPSGTSGRDTQYF.

Many counts were recorded for this clonotype. V gene TRBV7-8 combines with J gene TRBJ1-2; perhaps TRBD1 as D (6 bases). The CDR3 has 13 amino acids. Germline V lookup: CDR1 SGHVS, CDR2 FQNEAQ. Trimming removed 5 bases at V and 10 bases at J, with 17 bases between. Here the CDR3 reads CASSRGAGEVYTF. The CDR3 nucleotides read TGTGCCAGCAGCCGGGGGGCAGGGGAAGTCTACACCTTC.

This clonotype occurred many times. The chain carries TRBV12-3 or TRBV12-4 and TRBJ2-7; 10 nucleotides align to TRBD2. V was clipped by 5 bases and J by 0 bases; unmatched bases: 4. The CDR3 is made up of 15 amino acids. The CDR3 region is CASSKRLAGSYEQYF. CDR3 nucleotides: TGTGCCAGCAGTAAAAGACTAGCGGGCTCCTACGAGCAGTACTTC.

This clonotype was counted ten times or more. J is TRBJ1-1 and V is TRBV5-6; D is undetermined. The length of the CDR3 is 11 residues. Germline assignment: CDR1 SGHDT and CDR2 YYEEEE. Trimming cost V 4 bases and J 11 bases, with 12 bases left between them. CDR3 in amino acids: CASSGRFRAFF. The DNA for the CDR3 is TGTGCCAGCAGCGGGCGGTTTCGGGCTTTCTTT.

The genes are TRBV7-6 and TRBJ1-4; tentatively, D is TRBD1 (6 bases). The V and J ends lost 5 bases and 6 bases respectively, with 19 bases between them. Germline assignment: CDR1 SGHVS and CDR2 FNYEAQ. The CDR3 is made up of 16 amino acids. CDR3 amino acids: CASSLGQFQAYEKLFF. DNA for the CDR3: TGTGCCAGCAGCCTCGGACAGTTCCAGGCCTATGAAAAACTGTTTTTT.

This clonotype occurred many times. The chain is built from TRBV4-2 and TRBJ2-1, with D uncertain. Trimming took 0 bases from V and 9 from J, leaving 6 bases between them. The CDR3 spans 12 residues. Germline-derived CDR1 and CDR2 are LGHNA and YNFKEQ. DNA of the CDR3: TGTGCCAGCAGCCAAGATTGGTCTGAGCAGTTCTTC. It specifies CASSQDWSEQFF.

This clonotype occurred many times. The chain links TRBV10-3 to TRBJ2-5, with TRBD1 matching 10 bases. V was pared by 3 bases and J by 4 bases, with 11 bases of the junction left unmatched. Germline V gene lookup returns CDR1 ENHRY and CDR2 SYGVKD. The CDR3 length is 17 residues. Written as DNA, the CDR3 is TGTGCCATCAGTGATGACGGATCCGGGACAGGGGCAGAGACCCAGTACTTC. Encoded protein: CAISDDGSGTGAETQYF.

This clonotype was counted many times. The chain joins TRBV10-3 to TRBJ2-7; maybe TRBD1 (6 bases). CDR1 and CDR2 (germline): ENHRY, SYGVKD. V lost 1 base, J lost 3 bases, and 10 bases lay in between. This CDR3 is 14 amino acids long. CDR3 loop: CAISELGGNYEQYF. CDR3 nucleotides: TGTGCCATCAGTGAGTTAGGGGGAAACTACGAGCAGTACTTC.

The gene calls are TRBV6-2 or TRBV6-3 and TRBJ2-7, with 8 bases fitting TRBD2. Germline V gives CDR1 MNHEY, CDR2 SVGEGT. Unmatched junction bases numbered 5, after V lost 6 bases and J lost 1 base. This CDR3 is 14 amino acids long. The CDR3 sequence: CASRVAGLSYEQYF. CDR3 nucleotide sequence: TGTGCCAGCAGGGTAGCGGGACTGTCCTACGAGCAGTACTTC.

In its sample, this clonotype was seen many times. The V gene is TRBV7-2, the J gene TRBJ1-1; D might be TRBD1 (6 bases). The germline gives CDR1 SGHTA, CDR2 FQGNSA. V dropped 2 bases and J dropped 0 bases, with 7 bases sitting between them. The CDR3 contains 14 residues. CDR3 sequence: CASSLRTVNTEAFF. DNA of the CDR3: TGTGCCAGCAGCTTAAGGACAGTGAACACTGAAGCTTTCTTT.

Ten or more counts support this clonotype. V and J are TRBV4-3 and TRBJ2-7, with a possible D match to TRBD2 (5 bases). The CDR3 runs 15 residues. Germline V gene data show CDR1 as LGHNA and CDR2 as YSLEER. V was shortened by 5 bases and J by 1 base, with 15 bases between the two germline ends. The CDR3: CASSLIFTSSYEQYF. CDR3 coding DNA: TGCGCCAGCAGCTTAATTTTTACTAGTTCCTACGAGCAGTACTTC.

Many counts were recorded for this clonotype. The rearrangement uses TRBV7-2 and TRBJ1-1; D gene ambiguous. This CDR3 spans 13 amino acids. Germline CDR1 reads SGHTA; CDR2 reads FQGNSA. V was pared by 5 bases and J by 5 bases, with 12 bases between. The CDR3 DNA reads TGTGCCAGCAGCCTCCAGCCGGGGACTGAAGCTTTCTTT. Translating it yields CASSLQPGTEAFF.

The table lists this clonotype with many counts. The gene calls are TRBV10-3 and TRBJ2-7; 10 bases map to TRBD2. Germline V CDR1 and CDR2: ENHRY, SYGVKD. V gave up 6 bases and J gave up 3 bases; unmatched junction bases: 8. The CDR3 sequence is 15 residues long. The CDR3 DNA reads TGTGCCATCAGCTCCTCTAGCGGGAGTAACTACGAGCAGTACTTC. This codes for CAISSSSGSNYEQYF.

This clonotype was seen repeatedly, ten times or more. The V and J genes are TRBV5-1 and TRBJ2-4; D uncertain. Trimming took 0 bases from V and 11 from J, leaving 9 bases between them. Germline loops: CDR1 SGHRS, CDR2 YFSETQ. This CDR3 spans 12 amino acids. The CDR3, as DNA: TGCGCCAGCAGCTTGGTAAACGGAGTTCAGTACTTC. This gives the protein CASSLVNGVQYF. Full variable domain (rest looked up from reference TRBV5-1 and TRBJ2-4): KAGVTQTPRYLIKTRGQQVTLSCSPISGHRSVSWYQQTPGQGLQFLFEYFSETQRNKGNFPGRFSGRQFSNSRSEMNVSTLELGDSALYLCASSLVNGVQYFGAGTRLSVL.

In its sample, this clonotype was seen many times. The chain joins TRBV5-1 to TRBJ2-3; 11 bases match TRBD2. The CDR3 length is 17 residues. V trimming: 4 bases; J trimming: 5 bases; junction bases outside the gene matches: 12. Germline CDR1 and CDR2: SGHRS and YFSETQ. This chain's CDR3 is CASSRYLLAGEIDTQYF. DNA of the CDR3: TGCGCCAGCAGCCGATATTTACTAGCGGGAGAAATAGATACGCAGTATTTT.

There are many counts of this clonotype. This chain links TRBV6-5 with TRBJ1-2; 9 positions agree with TRBD1. Germline CDR1 is MNHEY and CDR2 is SVGAGI. This CDR3 has 15 amino acids. V trimming: 6 bases; J trimming: 0 bases; junction bases outside the gene matches: 5. The CDR3 spells CASSRTGGSNYGYTF. The CDR3 coding sequence is TGTGCCAGCAGCCGAACAGGGGGCTCTAACTATGGCTACACCTTC.

This clonotype has a count of ten or more. Here the CDR3 DNA reads TGTGCTAGTGGTTTCGACGAGTGGAGTGAGCAGTTCTTC. This translates into CASGFDEWSEQFF. The V call is TRBV12-5, the J call TRBJ2-1, with D unresolved. From germline, CDR1 is LGHNT and CDR2 FRNRAP. The CDR3 runs 13 residues. V was cut by 3 bases and J by 9 bases, with 12 bases left in between.

This clonotype occurred many times. This chain links TRBV7-2 with TRBJ2-1, with 10 bases identical to TRBD2. J gave up 5 bases and V 3 bases, and 7 bases lay outside the gene matches. The CDR3 is 16 residues long. CDR1 and CDR2 (germline): SGHTA, FQGNSA. The CDR3 sequence is CASSLEIAGGNNEQFF. The CDR3, as DNA: TGTGCCAGCAGCTTGGAGATAGCGGGAGGTAACAATGAGCAGTTCTTC.

This clonotype has ten or more counts. The genes are TRBV5-4 and TRBJ1-5; tentatively, D is TRBD1 (5 bases). The germline CDR1 and CDR2 sequences are SGHNT and YYREEE (reference sequence). Trimming left V 4 bases short and J 0 bases short, with 11 bases between. The length of the CDR3 is 15 residues. CDR3 sequence: CASSRDGHSNQPQHF. The CDR3 DNA follows: TGTGCCAGCAGCAGGGACGGACATAGCAATCAGCCCCAGCATTTT. Supplemented by reference TRBV5-4 and TRBJ1-5, the full variable domain reads ETGVTQSPTHLIKTRGQQVTLRCSSQSGHNTVSWYQQALGQGPQFIFQYYREEENGRGNFPPRFSGLQFPNYSSELNVNALELDDSALYLCASSRDGHSNQPQHFGDGTRLSIL.

This clonotype has ten or more counts. This rearrangement joins TRBV7-2 to TRBJ1-1; D remains ambiguous. The ends were cut back, 2 bases at V and 5 bases at J, with 9 bases in the middle. Germline V gene data show CDR1 as SGHTA and CDR2 as FQGNSA. The CDR3 is 13 residues long. The CDR3 region is CASSLRASTEAFF. CDR3 in DNA: TGTGCCAGCAGCTTAAGGGCAAGTACTGAAGCTTTCTTT.

This clonotype was seen many times. V and J are TRBV20-1 and TRBJ2-7; 8 bases fit TRBD2. In germline, CDR1 is DFQATT, CDR2 SNEGSKA (reference sequence). This CDR3 spans 13 amino acids. J was trimmed by 3 bases and V by 0 bases; bases with no gene match: 1. The CDR3 sequence: CSARDSGSYEQYF. The DNA of the CDR3 is TGCAGTGCTAGAGACAGCGGGAGCTACGAGCAGTACTTC.

This clonotype was observed at least ten times. The V call is TRBV20-1, the J call TRBJ1-6; D is possibly TRBD1 (6 bases). The germline CDR1 and CDR2 sequences are DFQATT and SNEGSKA (reference sequence). The CDR3 contains 14 residues. The V end lost 5 bases, the J end lost 5 bases, and 13 bases lay between the germline ends. CDR3 protein: CSALDNRDNSPLHF. The CDR3 DNA reads as TGCAGTGCTCTGGACAACAGGGATAATTCACCCCTCCACTTT.

The chain combines TRBV7-9 with TRBJ2-1; D is possibly TRBD2 (5 bases). The CDR3 runs to 15 residues. Germline V CDR1 and CDR2: SEHNR, FQNEAQ (reference sequence). V dropped 6 bases and J dropped 0 bases, with 12 bases sitting between them. Here the CDR3 DNA reads TGTGCCAGCAGTCAGGACGGAGGCTCCTACAATGAGCAGTTCTTC. This gives the protein CASSQDGGSYNEQFF.

This clonotype was found many times. This sequence joins TRBV6-2 or TRBV6-3 and TRBJ2-1, with 8 bases identical to TRBD1. Germline V gene data show CDR1 as MNHEY and CDR2 as SVGEGT. The CDR3 runs 15 residues. The junction had 8 bases not matched to a gene; V was cut back by 5 bases and J by 5 bases. The CDR3 is CASSQSGTGDNEQFF. Here the CDR3 DNA reads TGTGCCAGCAGTCAATCCGGGACAGGAGACAATGAGCAGTTCTTC.

This clonotype was detected a few times. The CDR3, as DNA: TGCAGTGCTACTAGGGGCAGCTCCTACGAGCAGTACTTC. Its translation is CSATRGSSYEQYF. The chain recombines TRBV20-1 with TRBJ2-7, with D possibly matching TRBD1 (5 bases). Germline V gives CDR1 DFQATT, CDR2 SNEGSKA (reference sequence). There are 13 residues in the CDR3. The V and J ends lost 4 bases and 0 bases respectively, with 10 bases between them.

This clonotype was detected ten times or more. The chain has TRBV7-9 and TRBJ2-3; no clear D. Trimming shortened V by 2 bases and J by 1 base, and 13 bases separated the two germline ends. This CDR3 spans 16 amino acids. Germline V lookup: CDR1 SEHNR, CDR2 FQNEAQ (reference sequence). The CDR3 loop reads CASSLFLALGTDTQYF. The CDR3 DNA reads as TGTGCCAGCAGCTTATTTTTAGCTTTGGGCACAGATACGCAGTATTTT. The variable domain in full, completed from reference TRBV7-9 and TRBJ2-3, reads DTGVSQNPRHKITKRGQNVTFRCDPISEHNRLYWYRQTLGQGPEFLTYFQNEAQLEKSRLLSDRFSAERPKGSFSTLEIQRTEQGDSAMYLCASSLFLALGTDTQYFGPGTRLTVL.

There are many counts of this clonotype. V and J are TRBV10-3 and TRBJ1-6; TRBD1 agrees at 8 bases. The germline CDR1 and CDR2 sequences are ENHRY and SYGVKD. The CDR3 contains 14 residues. The trim removed 3 bases at V and 10 bases at J, leaving 5 bases unmatched. The DNA of the CDR3 is TGTGCCATCAGTGATGGCAGGGGGCAGTCACCCCTCCACTTT. Encoded protein: CAISDGRGQSPLHF.

In the case of this clonotype: A read error may explain this, as a much larger clone is one base away. V gene TRBV29-1 combines with J gene TRBJ2-3; possible D gene TRBD1, 6 bases. The CDR3 is 12 amino acids. V dropped 7 bases and J dropped 5 bases, with 13 bases sitting between them. CDR1 is SQVTM, CDR2 ANQGSEA, per germline. CDR3 sequence: CSAGQTVDTQYF. In DNA, the CDR3 is TGCAGCGCTGGACAGACGGTAGATACGCAGTATTTT.

This clonotype was detected many times. The chain is built from TRBV5-1 and TRBJ1-1, with D unresolved. CDR1 is SGHRS and CDR2 is YFSETQ in the germline V gene. The CDR3 spans 15 residues. Trimming cost V 0 bases and J 0 bases, with 9 bases left between them. CDR3 nucleotide sequence: TGCGCCAGCAGCTTGGCCGGGCACCTGAACACTGAAGCTTTCTTT. It is translated as CASSLAGHLNTEAFF.

In DNA, the CDR3 is TGCAGTGCTATACGAGGGTACAATCAGCCCCAGCATTTT. As protein: CSAIRGYNQPQHF. The chain is built from TRBV20-1 and TRBJ1-5, with D uncertain. The CDR3 covers 13 residues. Trimming took off 4 bases at V and 3 bases at J, with 10 bases between the two ends. Germline lookup yields CDR1 DFQATT and CDR2 SNEGSKA (reference sequence).